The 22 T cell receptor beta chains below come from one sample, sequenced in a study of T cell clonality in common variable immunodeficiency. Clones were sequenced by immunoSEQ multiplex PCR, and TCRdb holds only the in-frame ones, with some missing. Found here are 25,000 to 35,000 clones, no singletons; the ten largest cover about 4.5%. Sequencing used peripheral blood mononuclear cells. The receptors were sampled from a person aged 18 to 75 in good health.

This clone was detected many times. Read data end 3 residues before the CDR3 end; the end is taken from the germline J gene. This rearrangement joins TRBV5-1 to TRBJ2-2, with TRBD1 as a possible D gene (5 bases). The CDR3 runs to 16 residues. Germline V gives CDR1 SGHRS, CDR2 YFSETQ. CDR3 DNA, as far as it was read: TGCGCCAGCAGCTTGGGTGGCGGCTCTGGGGCCAACGTG. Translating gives CASSLGGGSGANV. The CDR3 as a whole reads CASSLGGGSGANVLFF.

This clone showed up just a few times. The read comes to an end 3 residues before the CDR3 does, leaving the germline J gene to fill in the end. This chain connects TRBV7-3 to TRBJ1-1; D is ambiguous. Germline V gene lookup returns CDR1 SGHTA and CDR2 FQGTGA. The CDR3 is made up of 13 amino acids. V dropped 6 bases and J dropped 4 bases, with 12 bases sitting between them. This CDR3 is CASRERLGTEAFF. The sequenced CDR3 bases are TGTGCCAGCAGAGAAAGACTGGGCACTGAA.

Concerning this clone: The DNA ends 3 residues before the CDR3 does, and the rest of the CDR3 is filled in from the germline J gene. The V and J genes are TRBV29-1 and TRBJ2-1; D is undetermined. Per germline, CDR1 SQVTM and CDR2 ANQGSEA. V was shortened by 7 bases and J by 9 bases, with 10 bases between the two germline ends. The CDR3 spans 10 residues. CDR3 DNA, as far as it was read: TGCAGCGGGCGTAGCACTGAG. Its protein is CSGRSTE. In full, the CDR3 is CSGRSTEQFF.

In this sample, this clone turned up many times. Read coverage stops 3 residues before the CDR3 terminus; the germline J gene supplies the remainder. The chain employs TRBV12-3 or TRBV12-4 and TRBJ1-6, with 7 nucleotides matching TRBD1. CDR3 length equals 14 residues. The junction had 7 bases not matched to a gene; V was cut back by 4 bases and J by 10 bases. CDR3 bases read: TGTGCCAGCAGTTCGACAGGGAAGGACTCACCC. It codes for CASSSTGKDSP. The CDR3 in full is CASSSTGKDSPLHF.

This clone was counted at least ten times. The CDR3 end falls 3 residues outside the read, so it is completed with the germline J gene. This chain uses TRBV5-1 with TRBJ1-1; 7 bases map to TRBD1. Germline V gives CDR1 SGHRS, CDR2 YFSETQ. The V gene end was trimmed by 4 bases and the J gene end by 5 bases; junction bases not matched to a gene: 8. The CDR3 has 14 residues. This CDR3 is CASSTGTVLTEAFF. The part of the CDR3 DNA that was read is TGCGCCAGCAGCACCGGGACAGTCCTGACTGAA.

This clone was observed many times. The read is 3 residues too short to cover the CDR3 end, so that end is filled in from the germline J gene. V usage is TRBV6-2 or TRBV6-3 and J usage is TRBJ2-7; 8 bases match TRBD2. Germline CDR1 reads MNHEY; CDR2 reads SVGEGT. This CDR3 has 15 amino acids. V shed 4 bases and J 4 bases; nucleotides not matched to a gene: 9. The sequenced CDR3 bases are TGTGCCAGCAGTTTAAGCGGGAGCGAGTGGTACGAG. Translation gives CASSLSGSEWYE. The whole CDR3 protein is CASSLSGSEWYEQYF.

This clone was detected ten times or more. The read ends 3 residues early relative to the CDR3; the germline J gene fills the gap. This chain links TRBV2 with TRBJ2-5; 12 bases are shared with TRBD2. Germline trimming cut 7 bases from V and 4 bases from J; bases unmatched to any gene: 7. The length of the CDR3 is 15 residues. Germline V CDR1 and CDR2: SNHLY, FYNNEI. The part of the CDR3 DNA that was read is TGTGCCAGCACAGCTAGCGGGAGGGAGGGAGAGACC. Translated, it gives CASTASGREGET. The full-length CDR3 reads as CASTASGREGETQYF. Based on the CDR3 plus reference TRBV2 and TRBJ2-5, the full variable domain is EPEVTQTPSHQVTQMGQEVILRCVPISNHLYFYWYRQILGQKVEFLVSFYNNEISEKSEIFDDQFSVERPDGSNFTLKIRSTKLEDSAMYFCASTASGREGETQYFGPGTRLLVL.

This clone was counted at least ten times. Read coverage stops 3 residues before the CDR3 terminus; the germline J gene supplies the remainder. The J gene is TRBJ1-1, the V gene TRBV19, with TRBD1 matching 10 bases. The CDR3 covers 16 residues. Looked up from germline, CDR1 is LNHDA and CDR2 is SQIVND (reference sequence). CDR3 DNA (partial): TGTGCCAGTAGTATATTCGGTTTGGGACAGGGGATTGGG. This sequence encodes CASSIFGLGQGIG. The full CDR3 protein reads CASSIFGLGQGIGAFF. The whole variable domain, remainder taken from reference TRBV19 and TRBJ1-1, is DGGITQSPKYLFRKEGQNVTLSCEQNLNHDAMYWYRQDPGQGLRLIYYSQIVNDFQKGDIAEGYSVSREKKESFPLTVTSAQKNPTAFYLCASSIFGLGQGIGAFFGQGTRLTVV.

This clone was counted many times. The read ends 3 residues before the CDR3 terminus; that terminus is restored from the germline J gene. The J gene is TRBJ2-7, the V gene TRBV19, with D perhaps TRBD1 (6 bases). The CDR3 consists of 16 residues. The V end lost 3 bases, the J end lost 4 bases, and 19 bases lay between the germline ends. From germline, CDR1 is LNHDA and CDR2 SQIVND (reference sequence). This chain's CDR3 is CASSIGATGLVYEQYF. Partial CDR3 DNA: TGTGCCAGTAGTATCGGGGCGACAGGCCTTGTGTACGAG. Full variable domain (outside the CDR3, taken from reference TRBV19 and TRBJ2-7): DGGITQSPKYLFRKEGQNVTLSCEQNLNHDAMYWYRQDPGQGLRLIYYSQIVNDFQKGDIAEGYSVSREKKESFPLTVTSAQKNPTAFYLCASSIGATGLVYEQYFGPGTRLTVT.

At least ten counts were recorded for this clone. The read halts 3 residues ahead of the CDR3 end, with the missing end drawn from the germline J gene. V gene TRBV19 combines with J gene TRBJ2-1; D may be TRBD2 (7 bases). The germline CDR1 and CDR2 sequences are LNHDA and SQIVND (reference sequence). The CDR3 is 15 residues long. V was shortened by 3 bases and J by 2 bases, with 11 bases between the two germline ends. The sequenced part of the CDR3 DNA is TGTGCCAGTAGTATCGGGGGGCGCCCCTACAATGAG. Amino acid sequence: CASSIGGRPYNE. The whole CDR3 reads CASSIGGRPYNEQFF.

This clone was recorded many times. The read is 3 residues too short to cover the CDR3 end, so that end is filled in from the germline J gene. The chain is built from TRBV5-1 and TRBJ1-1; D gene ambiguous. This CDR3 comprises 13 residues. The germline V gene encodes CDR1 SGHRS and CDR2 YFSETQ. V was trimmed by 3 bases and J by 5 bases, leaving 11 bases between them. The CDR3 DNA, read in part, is TGCGCCAGCAGCTGGACGGGGAAAACTGAA. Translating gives CASSWTGKTE. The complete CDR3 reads CASSWTGKTEAFF. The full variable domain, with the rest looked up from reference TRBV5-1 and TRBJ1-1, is KAGVTQTPRYLIKTRGQQVTLSCSPISGHRSVSWYQQTPGQGLQFLFEYFSETQRNKGNFPGRFSGRQFSNSRSEMNVSTLELGDSALYLCASSWTGKTEAFFGQGTRLTVV.

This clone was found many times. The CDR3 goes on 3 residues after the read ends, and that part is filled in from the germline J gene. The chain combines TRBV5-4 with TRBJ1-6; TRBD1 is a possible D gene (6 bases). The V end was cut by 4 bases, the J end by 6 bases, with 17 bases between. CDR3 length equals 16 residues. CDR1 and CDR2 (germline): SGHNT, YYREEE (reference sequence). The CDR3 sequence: CASSGETGHPNSPLHF. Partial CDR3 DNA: TGTGCCAGCAGCGGGGAGACAGGTCACCCTAATTCACCC.

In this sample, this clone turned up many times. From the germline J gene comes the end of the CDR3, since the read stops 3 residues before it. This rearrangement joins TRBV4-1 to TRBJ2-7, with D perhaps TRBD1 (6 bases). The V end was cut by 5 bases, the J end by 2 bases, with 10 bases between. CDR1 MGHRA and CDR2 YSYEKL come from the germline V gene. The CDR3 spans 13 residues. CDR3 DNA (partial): TGCGCCAGCAGCGAAAGGGGGACCTACGAG. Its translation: CASSERGTYE. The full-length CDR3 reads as CASSERGTYEQYF.

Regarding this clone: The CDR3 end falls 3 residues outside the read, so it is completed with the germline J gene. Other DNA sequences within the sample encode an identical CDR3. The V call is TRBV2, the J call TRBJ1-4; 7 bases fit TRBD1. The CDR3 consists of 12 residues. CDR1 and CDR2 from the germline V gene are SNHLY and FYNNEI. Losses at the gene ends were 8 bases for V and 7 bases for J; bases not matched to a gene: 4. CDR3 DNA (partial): TGTGCCAGCCACCACAGGGGTGAAAAA. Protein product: CASHHRGEK. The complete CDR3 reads CASHHRGEKLFF.

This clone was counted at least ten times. The CDR3 protein is CASSPEGALVGNQPQHF. CDR3 DNA (partial): TGTGCCAGCTCACCCGAGGGGGCCCTTGTGGGCAATCAGCCC. The J gene is TRBJ1-5, the V gene TRBV18, with 7 bases aligning to TRBD1. The read ends 3 residues shy of where the CDR3 ends; the end is completed using the germline J gene. The CDR3 consists of 17 residues. The V and J ends lost 3 bases and 2 bases, in that order; junction bases with no gene match: 10. The V gene's germline CDR1 is KGHSH and CDR2 LQKENI.

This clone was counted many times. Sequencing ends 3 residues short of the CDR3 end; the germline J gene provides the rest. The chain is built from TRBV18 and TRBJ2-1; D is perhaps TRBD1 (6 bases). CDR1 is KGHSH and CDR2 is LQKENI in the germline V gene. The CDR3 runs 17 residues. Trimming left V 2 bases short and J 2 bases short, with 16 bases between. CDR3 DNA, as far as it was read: TGTGCCAGCTCACCATTTCAGGGGCCCGGGGCCTACAATGAG. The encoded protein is CASSPFQGPGAYNE. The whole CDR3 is CASSPFQGPGAYNEQFF.

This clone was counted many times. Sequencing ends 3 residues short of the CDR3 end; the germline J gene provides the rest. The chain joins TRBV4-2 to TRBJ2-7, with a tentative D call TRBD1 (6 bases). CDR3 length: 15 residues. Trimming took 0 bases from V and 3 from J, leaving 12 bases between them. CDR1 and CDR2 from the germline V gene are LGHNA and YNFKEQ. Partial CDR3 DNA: TGTGCCAGCAGCCAAGACCCACAGGGAGACTACGAG. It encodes CASSQDPQGDYE. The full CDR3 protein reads CASSQDPQGDYEQYF.

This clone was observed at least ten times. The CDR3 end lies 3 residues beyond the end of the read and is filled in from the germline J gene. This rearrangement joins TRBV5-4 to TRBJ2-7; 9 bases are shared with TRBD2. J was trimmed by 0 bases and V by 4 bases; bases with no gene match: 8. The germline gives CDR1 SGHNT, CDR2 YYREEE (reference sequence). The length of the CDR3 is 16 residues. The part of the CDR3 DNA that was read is TGTGCCAGCAGCATCCCGACTAGCGGAGTCTCCTACGAG. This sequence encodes CASSIPTSGVSYE. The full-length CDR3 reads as CASSIPTSGVSYEQYF. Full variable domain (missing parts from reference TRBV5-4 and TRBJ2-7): ETGVTQSPTHLIKTRGQQVTLRCSSQSGHNTVSWYQQALGQGPQFIFQYYREEENGRGNFPPRFSGLQFPNYSSELNVNALELDDSALYLCASSIPTSGVSYEQYFGPGTRLTVT.

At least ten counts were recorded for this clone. The CDR3 reads CASTSREKGHSPLHF. CDR3 DNA (partial): TGCGCCAGCACGTCCAGGGAAAAGGGGCATTCACCC. The rearrangement uses TRBV5-1 and TRBJ1-6, with TRBD1 as a possible D gene (5 bases). Coverage ceases 3 residues before the CDR3 finishes, and the germline J gene fills in the end. Germline values: CDR1 SGHRS, CDR2 YFSETQ. V lost 6 bases and J lost 8, with 18 bases in between. The CDR3 length is 15 residues.

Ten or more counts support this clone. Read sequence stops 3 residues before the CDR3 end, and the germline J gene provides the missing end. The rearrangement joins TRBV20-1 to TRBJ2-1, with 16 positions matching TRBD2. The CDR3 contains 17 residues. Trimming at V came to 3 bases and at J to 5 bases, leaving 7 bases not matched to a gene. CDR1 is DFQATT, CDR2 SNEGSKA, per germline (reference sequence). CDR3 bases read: TGCAGTGCTAGCACGGGACTAGCGGGAGGGCGGGACAATGAG. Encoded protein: CSASTGLAGGRDNE. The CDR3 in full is CSASTGLAGGRDNEQFF.

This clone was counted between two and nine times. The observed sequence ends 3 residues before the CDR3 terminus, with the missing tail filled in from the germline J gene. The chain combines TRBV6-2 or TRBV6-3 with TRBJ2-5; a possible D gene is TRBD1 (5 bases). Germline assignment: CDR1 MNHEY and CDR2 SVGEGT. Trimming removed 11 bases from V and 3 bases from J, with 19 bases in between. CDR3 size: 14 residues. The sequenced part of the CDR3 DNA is TGTGCCGCGGCCTCAGGGATTGGGGAAGAGACC. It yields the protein CAAASGIGEET. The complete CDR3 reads CAAASGIGEETQYF.

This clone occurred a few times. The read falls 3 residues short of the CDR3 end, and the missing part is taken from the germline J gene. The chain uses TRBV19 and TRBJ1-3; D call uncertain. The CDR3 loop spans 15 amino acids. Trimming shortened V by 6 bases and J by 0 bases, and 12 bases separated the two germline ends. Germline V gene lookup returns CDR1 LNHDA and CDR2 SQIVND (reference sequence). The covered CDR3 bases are TGTGCCAGTAGCAATGAGCACCTCTCTGGAAACACC. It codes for CASSNEHLSGNT. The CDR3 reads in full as CASSNEHLSGNTIYF.